This entry describes one T cell receptor beta chain. The CDR3 is 14 amino acids. Looked up from germline, CDR1 is SQVTM and CDR2 is ANQGSEA. V shed 7 bases and J shed 3 bases, with 17 bases lying between them. This specimen belongs to a study of OX40 agonist ivuxolimab in advanced cancers. Produced via immunoSEQ multiplex PCR; TCRdb's table is partial and in-frame only. The sample has roughly 70,000 clones, 88% seen once. The sequence derives from an adult with an advanced solid tumor such as melanoma, head and neck, liver or kidney cancer. The V gene is TRBV29-1, the J gene TRBJ2-3, with D uncertain. The sample here was CD4+ or CD8+ T cells sorted from blood, taken in a trial of the OX40 agonist ivuxolimab. CDR3 DNA sequence: TGCAGCGCACAAGAATATAGGATGACAGATACGCAGTATTTT. Its translation: CSAQEYRMTDTQYF.